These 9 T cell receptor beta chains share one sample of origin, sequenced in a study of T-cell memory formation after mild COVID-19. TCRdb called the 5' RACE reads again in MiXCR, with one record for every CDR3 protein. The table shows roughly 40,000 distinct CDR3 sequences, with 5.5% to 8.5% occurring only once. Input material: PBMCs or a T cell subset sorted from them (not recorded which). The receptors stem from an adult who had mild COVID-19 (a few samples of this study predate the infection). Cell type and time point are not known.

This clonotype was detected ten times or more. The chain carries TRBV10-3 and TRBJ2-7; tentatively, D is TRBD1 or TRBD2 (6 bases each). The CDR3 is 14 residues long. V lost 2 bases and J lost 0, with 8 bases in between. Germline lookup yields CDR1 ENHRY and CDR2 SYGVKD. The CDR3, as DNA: TGTGCCATCAGTGAGGGGGGGCCCTCCTACGAGCAGTACTTC. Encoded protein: CAISEGGPSYEQYF.

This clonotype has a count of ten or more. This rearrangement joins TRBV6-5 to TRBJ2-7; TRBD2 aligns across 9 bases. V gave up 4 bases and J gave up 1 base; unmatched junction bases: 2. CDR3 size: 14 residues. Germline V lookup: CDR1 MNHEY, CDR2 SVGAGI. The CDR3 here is CASSFLAGSYEQYF. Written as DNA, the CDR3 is TGTGCCAGCAGTTTCCTAGCGGGGTCCTACGAGCAGTACTTC.

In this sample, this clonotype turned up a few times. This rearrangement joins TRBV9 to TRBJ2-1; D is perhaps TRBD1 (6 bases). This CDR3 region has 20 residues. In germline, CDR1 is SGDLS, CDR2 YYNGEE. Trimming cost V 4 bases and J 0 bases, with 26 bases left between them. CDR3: CASSFKLSGDTRSSYNEQFF. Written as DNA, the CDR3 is TGTGCCAGCAGCTTCAAACTATCCGGGGACACCAGGAGCTCCTACAATGAGCAGTTCTTC.

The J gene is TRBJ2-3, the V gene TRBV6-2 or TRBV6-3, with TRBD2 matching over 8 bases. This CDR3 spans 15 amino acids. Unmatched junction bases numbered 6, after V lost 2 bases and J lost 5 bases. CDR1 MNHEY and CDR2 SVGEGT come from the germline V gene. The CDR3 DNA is TGTGCCAGCAGTTACGGAAACGGGAGGGGAGATACGCAGTATTTT. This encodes CASSYGNGRGDTQYF.

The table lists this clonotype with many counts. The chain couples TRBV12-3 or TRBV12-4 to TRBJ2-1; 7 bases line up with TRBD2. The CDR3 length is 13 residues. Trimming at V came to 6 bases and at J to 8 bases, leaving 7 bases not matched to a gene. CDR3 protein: CASRTSMEDEQFF. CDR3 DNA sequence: TGTGCCAGCAGGACTAGCATGGAGGATGAGCAGTTCTTC.

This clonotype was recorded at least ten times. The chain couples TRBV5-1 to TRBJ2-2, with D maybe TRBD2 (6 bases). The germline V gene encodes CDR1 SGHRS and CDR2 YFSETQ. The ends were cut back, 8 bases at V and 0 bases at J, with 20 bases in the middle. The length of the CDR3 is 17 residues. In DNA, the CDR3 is TGCGCCAGTGGCCTGAAGGCGGGACGGTCGAACACCGGGGAGCTGTTTTTT. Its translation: CASGLKAGRSNTGELFF.

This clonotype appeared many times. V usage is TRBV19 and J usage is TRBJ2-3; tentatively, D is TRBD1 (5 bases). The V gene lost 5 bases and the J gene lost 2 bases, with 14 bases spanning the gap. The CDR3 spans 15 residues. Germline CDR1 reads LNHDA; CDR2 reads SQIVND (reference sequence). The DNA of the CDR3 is TGTGCCAGTAGTCTTAACCAGGGCACCACAGATACGCAGTATTTT. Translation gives CASSLNQGTTDTQYF.

For the CDR3, the DNA is TGTGCCAGCACCTCGATGGGTGCCTCCACAGATACGCAGTATTTT. It translates to CASTSMGASTDTQYF. The chain couples TRBV7-9 to TRBJ2-3; D gene unclear. V gave up 7 bases and J gave up 2 bases, with 16 bases separating them. In germline, CDR1 is SEHNR, CDR2 FQNEAQ (reference sequence). CDR3 length: 15 amino acids.

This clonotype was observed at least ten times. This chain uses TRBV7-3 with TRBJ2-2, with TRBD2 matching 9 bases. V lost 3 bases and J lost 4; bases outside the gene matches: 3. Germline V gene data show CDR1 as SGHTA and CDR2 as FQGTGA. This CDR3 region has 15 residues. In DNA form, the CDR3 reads TGTGCCAGCAGCTTCGCGGGAGGGGGCACCGGGGAGCTGTTTTTT. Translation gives CASSFAGGGTGELFF.